This entry features one T cell receptor beta chain sequence. These data are taken from a study of type 1 and type 2 diabetes patients. CDR1 and CDR2 from the germline V gene are SNHLY and FYNNEI. The CDR3 extends over 11 amino acids. The V and J ends lost 8 bases and 2 bases respectively, with 6 bases between them. The PCR template was genomic DNA. The TCR beta CDR3 region was amplified using 30 forward and 13 reverse primers. TCRdb reanalysed the multiplex PCR reads using MiXCR and keeps one entry per CDR3 protein. The data hold 280,000 or so distinct CDR3 sequences, with roughly 48% observed a single time.

The sequence was collected from a man in his late teens or twenties with type 2 diabetes. The chain employs TRBV2 and TRBJ2-5, with a possible D match to TRBD1 (5 bases). The sample consisted of peripheral blood mononuclear cells (PBMCs). DNA of the CDR3: TGTGCCAGCCAGGGACAAGAGACCCAGTACTTC. It translates to CASQGQETQYF.